The 22 T cell receptor beta chains given below trace back to one sample, sequenced in a study of cytomegalovirus exposure and HLA in healthy donors. The primer mix had 60 Vbeta and 13 Jbeta primers. Here immunoSEQ multiplex PCR was the method, and the copy in TCRdb shows in-frame clones only, minus some. The table gives around 100,000 clones; the top ten clones make up about 3.4% of it. The sequenced sample was PBMCs. The receptors here all came from a woman in her 30s in good health and CMV-seronegative.

The chain combines TRBV5-4 with TRBJ1-2, with a possible D match to TRBD1 (6 bases). From germline, CDR1 is SGHNT and CDR2 YYREEE (reference sequence). Trimming stripped 4 bases from V and 4 bases from J, with 11 bases between. CDR3 size: 13 residues. Here the CDR3 reads CASSPDSAYGYTF. In DNA, the CDR3 is TGTGCCAGCAGCCCGGACAGTGCCTATGGCTACACCTTC.

V gene TRBV29-1 combines with J gene TRBJ2-1, with D possibly matching TRBD2 (6 bases). The germline CDR1 and CDR2 sequences are SQVTM and ANQGSEA. The germline V and J ends were trimmed by 3 bases and 3 bases, with 12 bases remaining between them. This CDR3 spans 14 amino acids. CDR3 coding DNA: TGCAGCGTTGATATTCGCGGGGACTACAATGAGCAGTTCTTC. This translates into CSVDIRGDYNEQFF.

This chain connects TRBV7-3 to TRBJ1-6; no reliable D call. Germline CDR1 and CDR2: SGHTA and FQGTGA. The CDR3 is 12 residues long. Trimming cost V 6 bases and J 9 bases, with 9 bases left between them. The CDR3 loop reads CASSSEGSPLHF. CDR3 nucleotide sequence: TGTGCCAGCAGTTCAGAGGGTTCACCCCTCCACTTT.

The chain links TRBV2 to TRBJ2-4, with TRBD2 as a possible D gene (5 bases). CDR1 and CDR2 from the germline V gene are SNHLY and FYNNEI. This CDR3 has 17 amino acids. Trimming removed 3 bases from V and 0 bases from J, with 15 bases in between. The CDR3 DNA reads as TGTGCCAGCAGTGAGGAGTTAAGAGGACTAGCCAAAAACATTCAGTACTTC. It codes for CASSEELRGLAKNIQYF.

The chain has TRBV19 and TRBJ1-5; the D gene is possibly TRBD1 (6 bases). From germline, CDR1 is LNHDA and CDR2 SQIVND (reference sequence). This CDR3 spans 16 amino acids. The ends were cut back, 4 bases at V and 3 bases at J, with 16 bases in the middle. CDR3 sequence reads: CASSTQLQGFNQPQHF. The CDR3 DNA is TGTGCCAGTAGTACACAACTCCAGGGGTTCAATCAGCCCCAGCATTTT.

The rearrangement joins TRBV19 to TRBJ2-7, with D tentatively TRBD1 (6 bases). With 4 bases removed from V and 0 bases from J, the gap between germline ends came to 7 bases. The CDR3 is 13 residues long. Germline V gene data show CDR1 as LNHDA and CDR2 as SQIVND (reference sequence). This chain's CDR3 is CASSTDSSYEQYF. Here the CDR3 DNA reads TGTGCCAGTAGTACGGACAGCTCCTACGAGCAGTACTTC.

This rearrangement joins TRBV7-9 to TRBJ2-1; TRBD2 aligns across 10 bases. Germline V gene data show CDR1 as SEHNR and CDR2 as FQNEAQ (reference sequence). V lost 1 base and J lost 8; bases outside the gene matches: 8. CDR3 length: 16 residues. CDR3 protein: CASSLVASGSSHEQFF. CDR3 sequence (DNA): TGTGCCAGCAGCTTAGTGGCTAGCGGGAGTTCCCATGAGCAGTTCTTC.

The chain has TRBV11-2 and TRBJ2-7, with 8 bases that match TRBD2. The germline CDR1 and CDR2 sequences are SGHAT and FQNNGV. V shed 5 bases, J shed 3 bases, and the junction held 9 bases outside the gene matches. This CDR3 is built from 15 residues. CDR3 nucleotides: TGTGCCAGCAGCCTCAGTGGTAGCGGGGTCTACGAGCAGTACTTC. This sequence encodes CASSLSGSGVYEQYF.

The chain carries TRBV2 and TRBJ2-7; 14 bases map to TRBD2. The CDR3 length is 17 residues. From germline, CDR1 is SNHLY and CDR2 FYNNEI. V lost 1 base, J lost 6 bases, and 8 bases stayed unmatched. The chain's CDR3 is CASSEGLAGGPGSEQYF. The CDR3 DNA follows: TGTGCCAGCAGTGAAGGACTAGCGGGGGGGCCGGGGTCCGAGCAGTACTTC.

The J gene is TRBJ1-6, the V gene TRBV2; 8 bases align to TRBD1. The ends lost 2 bases at V and 9 bases at J; junction bases unmatched: 6. Germline CDR1 is SNHLY and CDR2 is FYNNEI. CDR3 length: 15 residues. The CDR3 region has the DNA TGTGCCAGCAGTGAATTGGGGACAGGAGTTTCACCCCTCCACTTT. Protein sequence: CASSELGTGVSPLHF.

The gene calls are TRBV11-2 and TRBJ2-5; 8 nucleotides match TRBD2. The CDR3 loop spans 14 amino acids. V was pared by 4 bases and J by 4 bases, with 5 bases of the junction left unmatched. Germline CDR1 is SGHAT and CDR2 is FQNNGV. This CDR3 reads CASSYLAGRETQYF. In nucleotides, the CDR3 is TGTGCCAGCAGCTACTTAGCGGGACGAGAGACCCAGTACTTC.

The chain combines TRBV27 with TRBJ1-1; TRBD1 is a possible D gene (6 bases). This CDR3 comprises 18 residues. Germline V CDR1 and CDR2: MNHEY, SMNVEV (reference sequence). The V gene lost 0 bases and the J gene lost 3 bases, with 20 bases spanning the gap. CDR3: CASSLSGGRGGTHTEAFF. CDR3 bases: TGTGCCAGCAGTTTATCCGGAGGGAGGGGGGGGACACACACTGAAGCTTTCTTT.

This rearrangement joins TRBV19 to TRBJ1-1, with 8 nucleotides matching TRBD1. From germline, CDR1 is LNHDA and CDR2 SQIVND (reference sequence). The CDR3 totals 14 residues. The J segment lost 3 bases and the V segment lost 4 bases, leaving 4 bases of the junction unmatched. The CDR3 DNA follows: TGTGCCAGTAGTACGAACAGGGGGGACACTGAAGCTTTCTTT. Protein sequence: CASSTNRGDTEAFF.

This sequence joins TRBV5-1 and TRBJ1-1; D gene uncertain. Trimming removed 5 bases at V and 0 bases at J, with 5 bases between. Germline V CDR1 and CDR2: SGHRS, YFSETQ. CDR3 length equals 12 residues. The CDR3 DNA follows: TGCGCCAGCAGGGCAATGAACACTGAAGCTTTCTTT. Translated, it gives CASRAMNTEAFF. Full variable domain (rest looked up from reference TRBV5-1 and TRBJ1-1): KAGVTQTPRYLIKTRGQQVTLSCSPISGHRSVSWYQQTPGQGLQFLFEYFSETQRNKGNFPGRFSGRQFSNSRSEMNVSTLELGDSALYLCASRAMNTEAFFGQGTRLTVV.

V and J are TRBV19 and TRBJ1-1; the match to TRBD1 covers 7 bases. There are 14 residues in the CDR3. V dropped 6 bases and J dropped 5; count of bases not matched to a gene: 9. Germline CDR1 is LNHDA and CDR2 is SQIVND (reference sequence). The CDR3 protein is CASSLGQFKTEAFF. In DNA, the CDR3 is TGTGCCAGTAGCCTGGGACAGTTCAAAACTGAAGCTTTCTTT.

The chain joins TRBV6-5 to TRBJ2-7, with a weak D call TRBD1 (6 bases). Trimming removed 5 bases at V and 0 bases at J, with 14 bases between. The germline gives CDR1 MNHEY, CDR2 SVGAGI. The CDR3 is 15 amino acids. The CDR3 loop is CASSPRQASSYEQYF. The CDR3 DNA sequence: TGTGCCAGCAGTCCTAGACAGGCCAGCTCCTACGAGCAGTACTTC.

The rearrangement links TRBV4-2 to TRBJ1-2; no reliable D call. CDR3 size: 12 residues. With 3 bases removed from V and 8 bases from J, the gap between germline ends came to 10 bases. Germline CDR1 LGHNA, CDR2 YNFKEQ. The CDR3: CASSQRGGGYTF. The DNA of the CDR3 is TGTGCCAGCAGCCAGAGAGGAGGCGGCTACACCTTC.

This chain uses TRBV28 with TRBJ1-5, with TRBD1 matching over 12 bases. Germline V gives CDR1 MDHEN, CDR2 SYDVKM. The length of the CDR3 is 20 residues. V shed 5 bases, J shed 2 bases, and the junction held 16 bases outside the gene matches. The chain's CDR3 is CASSPRGTGGYGYGNQPQHF. CDR3 in DNA: TGTGCCAGCAGTCCGAGAGGGACAGGGGGCTACGGATACGGCAATCAGCCCCAGCATTTT. The variable domain in full, completed from reference TRBV28 and TRBJ1-5, reads DVKVTQSSRYLVKRTGEKVFLECVQDMDHENMFWYRQDPGLGLRLIYFSYDVKMKEKGDIPEGYSVSREKKERFSLILESASTNQTSMYLCASSPRGTGGYGYGNQPQHFGDGTRLSIL.

DNA of the CDR3: TGTGCCAGCAGCTTAGGGTCTAGCGAAGCTTTCTTT. It encodes CASSLGSSEAFF. The gene calls are TRBV7-6 and TRBJ1-1; the D is unclear. CDR3 size: 12 residues. Germline CDR1 is SGHVS and CDR2 is FNYEAQ. V gave up 1 base and J gave up 8 bases, with 8 bases separating them.

This sequence joins TRBV21-1 and TRBJ2-7; the table names TRBD2, a call not compared with the DNA. TRBV21-1 is listed as a pseudogene. This CDR3 has 13 residues. The CDR3 coding sequence is TGTGCCAGCAGCAATAGCGGGAGTTACGAGCAGTACTTC. It codes for CASSNSGSYEQYF.

This chain joins TRBV6-5 and TRBJ2-1, with 7 bases that match TRBD2. The CDR3 spans 15 residues. V shed 4 bases and J 4 bases; nucleotides not matched to a gene: 7. Germline CDR1 reads MNHEY; CDR2 reads SVGAGI. The CDR3 coding sequence is TGTGCCAGCAGTTTTGCGGGAGATAATTACAATGAGCAGTTCTTC. Its translation: CASSFAGDNYNEQFF.

The genes are TRBV7-9 and TRBJ2-3, with 10 bases matching TRBD2. Germline CDR1 is SEHNR and CDR2 is FQNEAQ (reference sequence). There are 16 residues in the CDR3. V dropped 7 bases and J dropped 2; count of bases not matched to a gene: 9. As DNA, the CDR3 is TGTGCCAGCAACCAACGGACTAGCGGAGACACAGATACGCAGTATTTT. Protein: CASNQRTSGDTDTQYF.